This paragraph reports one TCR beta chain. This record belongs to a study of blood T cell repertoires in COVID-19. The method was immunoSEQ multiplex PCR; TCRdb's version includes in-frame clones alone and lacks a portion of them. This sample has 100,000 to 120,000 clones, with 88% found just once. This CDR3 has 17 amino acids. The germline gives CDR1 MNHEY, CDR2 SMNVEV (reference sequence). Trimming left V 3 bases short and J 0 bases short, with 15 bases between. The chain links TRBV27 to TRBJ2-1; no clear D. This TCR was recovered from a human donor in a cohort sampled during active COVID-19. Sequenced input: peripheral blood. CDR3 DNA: TGTGCCAGCAGTTTTTCCAGCGCCTCGAGCTCCTACAATGAGCAGTTCTTC. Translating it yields CASSFSSASSSYNEQFF.